The rows below give T cell receptor beta chains drawn from one sample of a study of blood T cell repertoires in COVID-19. Assay: immunoSEQ multiplex PCR; the TCRdb copy retains only in-frame clones and omits some. The data show 220,000 or so clones, 85% to 90% seen once. The sequenced sample was PBMCs or T cells enriched from blood (not recorded which). All receptors derive from a man aged 50-60 years who had been exposed to COVID-19. Each CDR3 is given with its conserved first and last residue. D genes are given only for firm matches.

TRBV2	TRBJ1-2	-	TGTGCCAGCAGTGAAGGGGCAGGTGATAACTATGGCTACACCTTC	CASSEGAGDNYGYTF
TRBV3-1/TRBV3-2	TRBJ2-2	-	TGTGCCAGCAGCCAAGATCGTTCTAGGACTACGAACACCGGGGAGCTGTTTTTT	CASSQDRSRTTNTGELFF
TRBV28	TRBJ1-5	-	TGTGCCAGCAGACGGGGTAGGCGGTTTAGTAGCAATCAGCCCCAGCATTTT	CASRRGRRFSSNQPQHF
TRBV28	TRBJ2-2	-	TGTGCCAGCAGTTTAAGAGGCAGCATGAACACCGGGGAGCTGTTTTTT	CASSLRGSMNTGELFF
TRBV7-2	TRBJ1-1	-	TGTGCCAGCAGCTGGCCCTCCAACACTGAAGCTTTCTTT	CASSWPSNTEAFF
TRBV28	TRBJ2-3	-	TGTGCCAGCAGATCCCCTATCGTTACAGATACGCAGTATTTT	CASRSPIVTDTQYF
TRBV5-1	TRBJ1-6	TRBD1	TGCGCCAGCAGCTATTCGACAGGGTCAGGGTCACCCCTCCACTTT	CASSYSTGSGSPLHF
TRBV4-1	TRBJ1-2	TRBD1	TGCGCCAGCAGCCAAGACGACAGGGGATATGGCTACACCTTC	CASSQDDRGYGYTF
TRBV28	TRBJ1-1	TRBD1	TGTGCCAGCAGTCCAACGACAGGGGGCAGGGTGAACACTGAAGCTTTCTTT	CASSPTTGGRVNTEAFF
TRBV6-5	TRBJ1-3	-	TGTGCCAGCAGTTCCCCTCCGTTGAGCTCTGGAAACACCATATATTTT	CASSSPPLSSGNTIYF